The 31 T cell receptor beta chains listed next were all sequenced from one sample in a study of cytomegalovirus exposure and HLA in healthy donors. Use of 60 Vbeta and 13 Jbeta primers characterized the PCR. Using immunoSEQ multiplex PCR, the repertoire was profiled, and TCRdb retains in-frame clones only, with some absent. The sample has some 160,000 clones, about a tenth seen once; the top ten hold approximately 1.8%. Sample: PBMCs. The receptors come from a male donor in good health and CMV-seronegative.

This clone has only a few counts. The chain employs TRBV19 and TRBJ2-7; a weak D match, TRBD2 (5 bases). V dropped 5 bases and J dropped 2 bases, with 16 bases sitting between them. The CDR3 length is 15 residues. Germline CDR1 reads LNHDA; CDR2 reads SQIVND (reference sequence). CDR3 in DNA: TGTGCCAGTAGTGTGGGTGAGGGAACTACCTACGAGCAGTACTTC. Protein product: CASSVGEGTTYEQYF.

This clone was seen more than once but under ten times. Its ends do not fully match the called genes, so a read error is possible. Other DNA sequences in this specimen translate into the identical CDR3. This chain joins TRBV7-9 and TRBJ1-6; D perhaps matches TRBD1 (6 bases). The germline CDR1 and CDR2 sequences are SEHNR and FQNEAQ (reference sequence). The CDR3 covers 14 residues. CDR3 sequence reads: CASSLQGINSPLHF. The CDR3 coding sequence is TGTGCCAGCAGCTTACAGGGGATTAATTCCCCCCTCCACTTT.

The chain links TRBV4-1 to TRBJ1-3; 7 bases fit TRBD1. The CDR3 runs to 16 residues. V dropped 0 bases and J dropped 4; count of bases not matched to a gene: 6. Germline values: CDR1 MGHRA, CDR2 YSYEKL. In DNA form, the CDR3 reads TGCGCCAGCAGCCAAGATAAGCGACAGGGAGGAAACACCATATATTTT. Residues: CASSQDKRQGGNTIYF.

There are a few counts of this clone. The chain couples TRBV4-1 to TRBJ1-2; D call uncertain. The germline gives CDR1 MGHRA, CDR2 YSYEKL. Trimming took off 1 base at V and 4 bases at J, with 10 bases between the two ends. CDR3 length: 14 amino acids. CDR3 residues: CASSQGRSGYGYTF. CDR3 DNA: TGCGCCAGCAGCCAAGGGCGGTCGGGCTATGGCTACACCTTC.

This clone appeared a few times. This chain uses TRBV6-6 with TRBJ2-1; D unresolved. This CDR3 spans 13 amino acids. Deletions cut 5 bases from V and 4 bases from J, with 9 bases between. Germline loops: CDR1 MNHNY, CDR2 SVGAGI (reference sequence). CDR3: CASSPQAYNEQFF. The CDR3 region has the DNA TGTGCCAGCAGTCCTCAAGCTTACAATGAGCAGTTCTTC.

This clone was seen once. V usage is TRBV7-6 and J usage is TRBJ2-2, with 12 bases identical to TRBD2. CDR3 length: 19 residues. Trimming cost V 5 bases and J 1 base; bases outside gene matches: 11. The germline V gene encodes CDR1 SGHVS and CDR2 FNYEAQ. Here the CDR3 DNA reads TGTGCCAGCAGCCACCGACTAGCGGGAGATCCTGTGAACACCGGGGAGCTGTTTTTT. Amino acids: CASSHRLAGDPVNTGELFF.

The rearrangement joins TRBV30 to TRBJ2-1; D is perhaps TRBD2 (5 bases). CDR1 and CDR2 from the germline V gene are GTSNPN and SVGIG (reference sequence). V lost 2 bases and J lost 0, with 11 bases in between. The CDR3 loop spans 15 amino acids. CDR3 nucleotide sequence: TGTGCCTGGAGTACGGGGTTTAGCTCCTACAATGAGCAGTTCTTC. This sequence encodes CAWSTGFSSYNEQFF.

The V call is TRBV28, the J call TRBJ1-1; TRBD1 matches 7 bases. Trimming took 5 bases from V and 6 from J; bases not matched to a gene: 15. The CDR3 is 16 residues long. CDR1 is MDHEN, CDR2 SYDVKM, per germline. The DNA for the CDR3 is TGTGCCAGCAGTAACGTTGACCACAGGGGACGCGCTGAAGCTTTCTTT. Translation: CASSNVDHRGRAEAFF.

This clone was found a few times. The chain couples TRBV2 to TRBJ2-2; tentatively, D is TRBD2 (6 bases). The CDR3 has 14 amino acids. V lost 6 bases to trimming and J lost 7 bases, with 15 bases between them. Germline CDR1 SNHLY, CDR2 FYNNEI. The CDR3 DNA is TGTGCCAGCAGGCTCGGGAGAACGGTCGGGGAGCTGTTTTTT. It translates to CASRLGRTVGELFF.

V is TRBV28 and J is TRBJ2-2; D is perhaps TRBD1 (6 bases). The CDR3 totals 15 residues. V shed 2 bases and J shed 3 bases, with 10 bases lying between them. From germline, CDR1 is MDHEN and CDR2 SYDVKM. The CDR3 sequence is CASSLRDKHTGELFF. Written as DNA, the CDR3 is TGTGCCAGCAGTTTAAGGGACAAGCACACCGGGGAGCTGTTTTTT.

This clone occurred a few times. The chain joins TRBV14 to TRBJ1-2; 10 bases fit TRBD1. The trim removed 1 base at V and 4 bases at J, leaving 6 bases unmatched. CDR1 is SGHDN and CDR2 is FVKESK in the germline V gene. This CDR3 comprises 16 residues. CDR3 coding DNA: TGTGCCAGCAGCCAAGTCCCGACAGGGGGCTTCTATGGCTACACCTTC. Amino acids: CASSQVPTGGFYGYTF.

The V call is TRBV7-9, the J call TRBJ2-7; D possibly corresponds to TRBD2 (5 bases). Trimming shortened V by 1 base and J by 3 bases, and 7 bases separated the two germline ends. This CDR3 contains 13 residues. Germline V gene sequence: CDR1 SEHNR, CDR2 FQNEAQ (reference sequence). The CDR3 DNA reads TGTGCCAGCAGCTTAGAGGACTTCTACGAGCAGTACTTC. Its protein is CASSLEDFYEQYF.

CDR3 nucleotide sequence: TGCAGCGCCTCTGACAACTCCTACGAGCAGTACTTC. Translation: CSASDNSYEQYF. V usage is TRBV29-1 and J usage is TRBJ2-7; D is uncertain. The V end lost 7 bases, the J end lost 0 bases, and 10 bases lay between the germline ends. Germline V lookup: CDR1 SQVTM, CDR2 ANQGSEA. The CDR3 runs to 12 residues.

The V and J genes are TRBV19 and TRBJ2-2; D might be TRBD2 (6 bases). The V gene lost 5 bases and the J gene lost 8 bases, with 6 bases spanning the gap. The CDR3 totals 11 residues. Germline CDR1 is LNHDA and CDR2 is SQIVND (reference sequence). In DNA form, the CDR3 reads TGTGCCAGTAGTGCGGGGGGGGAGCTGTTTTTT. Translated: CASSAGGELFF.

The V call is TRBV29-1, the J call TRBJ1-1; tentatively, D is TRBD1 (5 bases). V lost 4 bases and J lost 3, with 9 bases in between. Per the germline V gene, CDR1 is SQVTM and CDR2 is ANQGSEA. The CDR3 consists of 12 residues. In DNA form, the CDR3 reads TGCAGCGTTGCGACAGAGTACACTGAAGCTTTCTTT. This gives the protein CSVATEYTEAFF.

The sample holds a few counts of this clone. V is TRBV18 and J is TRBJ1-4; 7 bases are shared with TRBD1. Germline lookup yields CDR1 KGHSH and CDR2 LQKENI. V shed 3 bases, J shed 1 base, and the junction held 2 bases outside the gene matches. The length of the CDR3 is 15 residues. This CDR3 is CASSPNRGTNEKLFF. CDR3 coding DNA: TGTGCCAGCTCACCGAACAGGGGAACTAATGAAAAACTGTTTTTT. Full variable domain (remainder filled in from reference TRBV18 and TRBJ1-4): NAGVMQNPRHLVRRRGQEARLRCSPMKGHSHVYWYRQLPEEGLKFMVYLQKENIIDESGMPKERFSAEFPKEGPSILRIQQVVRGDSAAYFCASSPNRGTNEKLFFGSGTQLSVL.

This clone occurred a few times. The chain is built from TRBV27 and TRBJ1-3; no clear D. Germline V gene sequence: CDR1 MNHEY, CDR2 SMNVEV (reference sequence). CDR3 length: 15 residues. The V end was cut by 3 bases, the J end by 0 bases, with 9 bases between. The CDR3 region has the DNA TGTGCCAGCAGTTTCTGGGCCAGCTCTGGAAACACCATATATTTT. This codes for CASSFWASSGNTIYF.

The chain has TRBV10-1 and TRBJ2-4; 7 nucleotides line up with TRBD1. Per germline, CDR1 WNHNN and CDR2 SYGVQD (reference sequence). The CDR3 is 15 amino acids. J gave up 1 base and V 7 bases, and 7 bases lay outside the gene matches. The chain's CDR3 is CASTLTGIAKNIQYF. DNA of the CDR3: TGCGCCAGCACCCTGACAGGGATTGCCAAAAACATTCAGTACTTC.

The genes are TRBV28 and TRBJ2-2; D perhaps matches TRBD1 (5 bases). CDR1 is MDHEN, CDR2 SYDVKM, per germline. The CDR3 covers 18 residues. Trimming left V 6 bases short and J 0 bases short, with 20 bases between. The CDR3 DNA sequence: TGTGCCAGCAGGGAAACCGCAGGGCCCCAGTCGAACACCGGGGAGCTGTTTTTT. Translating it yields CASRETAGPQSNTGELFF.

The V gene is TRBV5-1, the J gene TRBJ2-5; TRBD2 might be the D (7 bases). V shed 2 bases and J shed 1 base, with 18 bases lying between them. Germline CDR1 and CDR2: SGHRS and YFSETQ. The CDR3 has 17 amino acids. DNA of the CDR3: TGCGCCAGCAGCTTCGGAGGGGGGGGCAGGCCCCAAGAGACCCAGTACTTC. As protein: CASSFGGGGRPQETQYF.

A few counts support this clone. V is TRBV28 and J is TRBJ2-3; D is perhaps TRBD2 (5 bases). Looked up from germline, CDR1 is MDHEN and CDR2 is SYDVKM. CDR3 length equals 14 residues. The V gene lost 4 bases and the J gene lost 3 bases, with 11 bases spanning the gap. The CDR3, as DNA: TGTGCCAGCAGTTCAGGTTGGGAGACAGATACGCAGTATTTT. The encoded protein is CASSSGWETDTQYF.

The genes are TRBV7-2 and TRBJ2-7; unclear D gene. Per the germline V gene, CDR1 is SGHTA and CDR2 is FQGNSA. Between the trimmed V and J ends, which lost 2 bases and 2 bases, there was a span of 7 bases. The CDR3 sequence is 13 residues long. In DNA, the CDR3 is TGTGCCAGCAGCTTACATTCGGCCTACGAGCAGTACTTC. Encoded protein: CASSLHSAYEQYF.

Only a few counts were recorded for this clone. The V and J genes are TRBV6-5 and TRBJ2-5; D possibly corresponds to TRBD1 (7 bases). The CDR3 has 14 residues. CDR1 is MNHEY, CDR2 SVGAGI, per germline. Between the trimmed V and J ends, which lost 0 bases and 9 bases, there was a span of 14 bases. The CDR3 bases are TGTGCCAGCAGTTACTCGGACAGGAGGGTTGCCCAGTACTTC. This translates into CASSYSDRRVAQYF.

The chain combines TRBV7-9 with TRBJ2-7; 8 nucleotides match TRBD2. V lost 5 bases to trimming and J lost 1 base; unmatched junction nucleotides: 10. The CDR3 has 16 residues. The germline gives CDR1 SEHNR, CDR2 FQNEAQ (reference sequence). CDR3 sequence reads: CASSLSGTRHSYEQYF. The CDR3 bases are TGTGCCAGCAGCCTATCCGGGACTAGACATTCCTACGAGCAGTACTTC.

This rearrangement joins TRBV6-5 to TRBJ2-7; 8 positions agree with TRBD2. CDR1 is MNHEY, CDR2 SVGAGI, per germline. V was pared by 6 bases and J by 0 bases, with 1 base of the junction left unmatched. This CDR3 has 13 amino acids. The CDR3 nucleotides read TGTGCCAGCAGGGGGACTAGCTCCTACGAGCAGTACTTC. It codes for CASRGTSSYEQYF.

The sample holds a few counts of this clone. The chain carries TRBV6-6 and TRBJ1-5; D call uncertain. CDR1 MNHNY and CDR2 SVGAGI come from the germline V gene (reference sequence). V was shortened by 5 bases and J by 1 base, with 6 bases between the two germline ends. This CDR3 spans 13 amino acids. Here the CDR3 DNA reads TGTGCCAGCAGTCACGGGAGCAATCAGCCCCAGCATTTT. This gives the protein CASSHGSNQPQHF.

CDR3: CAAHPTGAATEAFF. CDR3 DNA sequence: TGTGCCGCACACCCTACAGGGGCGGCCACTGAAGCTTTCTTT. The chain combines TRBV15 with TRBJ1-1, with 7 bases matching TRBD1. In germline, CDR1 is LNHNV, CDR2 YYDKDF (reference sequence). V lost 11 bases and J lost 4; bases outside the gene matches: 13. The CDR3 extends over 14 amino acids.

The rearrangement links TRBV7-9 to TRBJ1-1; a possible D gene is TRBD1 (5 bases). V lost 1 base and J lost 8, with 5 bases in between. From germline, CDR1 is SEHNR and CDR2 FQNEAQ (reference sequence). The length of the CDR3 is 11 residues. The CDR3 loop is CASSLGGEAFF. The CDR3 DNA reads as TGTGCCAGCAGCTTAGGGGGCGAAGCTTTCTTT.

This clone was counted a few times. The chain employs TRBV5-4 and TRBJ2-2; 7 positions match TRBD1. The length of the CDR3 is 15 residues. CDR1 and CDR2 from the germline V gene are SGHNT and YYREEE (reference sequence). V lost 1 base to trimming and J lost 3 bases; unmatched junction nucleotides: 3. This chain's CDR3 is CASSLQGVDTGELFF. The CDR3 coding sequence is TGTGCCAGCAGCTTGCAGGGGGTGGACACCGGGGAGCTGTTTTTT.

This clone was picked up a small number of times. The rearrangement joins TRBV29-1 to TRBJ2-7, with 8 nucleotides matching TRBD1. The CDR3 covers 12 residues. Germline CDR1 SQVTM, CDR2 ANQGSEA. After removal of 5 bases from V and 2 bases from J, the junction contained 2 bases not matched to a gene. DNA of the CDR3: TGCAGCGTTTTGACAGGGGCCTACGAGCAGTACTTC. Translated: CSVLTGAYEQYF.

A few counts support this clone. The chain recombines TRBV28 with TRBJ2-1; TRBD1 matches 7 bases. Trimming at V came to 5 bases and at J to 14 bases, leaving 6 bases not matched to a gene. CDR3 length: 11 residues. Germline V gene data show CDR1 as MDHEN and CDR2 as SYDVKM. The DNA for the CDR3 is TGTGCCAGCAGTAGTGACAGGGTGGAGTTCTTC. This codes for CASSSDRVEFF.